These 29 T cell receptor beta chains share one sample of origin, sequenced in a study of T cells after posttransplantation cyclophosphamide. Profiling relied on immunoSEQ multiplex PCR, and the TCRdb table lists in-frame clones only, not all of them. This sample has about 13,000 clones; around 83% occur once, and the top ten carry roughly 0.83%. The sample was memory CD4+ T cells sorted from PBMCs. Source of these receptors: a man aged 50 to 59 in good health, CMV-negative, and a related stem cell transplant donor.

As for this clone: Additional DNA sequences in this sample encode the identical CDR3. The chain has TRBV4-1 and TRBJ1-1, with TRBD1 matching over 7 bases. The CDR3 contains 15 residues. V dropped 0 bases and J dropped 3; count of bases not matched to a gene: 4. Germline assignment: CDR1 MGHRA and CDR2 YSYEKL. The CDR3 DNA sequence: TGCGCCAGCAGCCAAGAGGTTACAGGGGACACTGAAGCTTTCTTT. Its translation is CASSQEVTGDTEAFF.

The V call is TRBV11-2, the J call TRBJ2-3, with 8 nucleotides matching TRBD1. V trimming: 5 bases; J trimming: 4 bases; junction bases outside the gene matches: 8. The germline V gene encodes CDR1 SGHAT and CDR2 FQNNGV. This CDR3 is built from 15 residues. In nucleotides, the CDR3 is TGTGCCAGCAGCCCGCGGACAGGGTGGCCAGATACGCAGTATTTT. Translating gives CASSPRTGWPDTQYF. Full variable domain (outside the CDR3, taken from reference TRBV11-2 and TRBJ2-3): EAGVAQSPRYKIIEKRQSVAFWCNPISGHATLYWYQQILGQGPKLLIQFQNNGVVDDSQLPKDRFSAERLKGVDSTLKIQPAKLEDSAVYLCASSPRTGWPDTQYFGPGTRLTVL.

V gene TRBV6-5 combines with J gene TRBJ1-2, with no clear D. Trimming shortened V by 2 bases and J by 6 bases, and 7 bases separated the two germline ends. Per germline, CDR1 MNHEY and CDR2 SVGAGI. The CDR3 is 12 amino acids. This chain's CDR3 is CASSYLGDGYTF. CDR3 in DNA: TGTGCCAGCAGTTACCTCGGGGATGGCTACACCTTC.

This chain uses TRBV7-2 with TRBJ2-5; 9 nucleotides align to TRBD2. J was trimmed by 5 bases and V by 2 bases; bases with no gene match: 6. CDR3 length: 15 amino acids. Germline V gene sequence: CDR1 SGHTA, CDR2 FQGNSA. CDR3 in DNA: TGTGCCAGCAGCTTAAATTTGCTAGCGGGGGAGACCCAGTACTTC. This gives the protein CASSLNLLAGETQYF.

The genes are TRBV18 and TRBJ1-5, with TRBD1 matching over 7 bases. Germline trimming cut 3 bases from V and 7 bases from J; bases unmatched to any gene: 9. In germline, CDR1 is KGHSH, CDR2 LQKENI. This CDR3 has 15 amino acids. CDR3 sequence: CASSPETGPSQPQHF. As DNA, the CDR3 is TGTGCCAGCTCACCTGAGACAGGGCCGAGCCAGCCCCAGCATTTT.

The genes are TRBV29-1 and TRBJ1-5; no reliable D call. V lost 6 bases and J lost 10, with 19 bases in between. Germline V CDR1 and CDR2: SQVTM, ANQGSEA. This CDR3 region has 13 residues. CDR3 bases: TGCAGCGTCTCCGGCGTAGGATCAGGACCCCAGCATTTT. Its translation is CSVSGVGSGPQHF.

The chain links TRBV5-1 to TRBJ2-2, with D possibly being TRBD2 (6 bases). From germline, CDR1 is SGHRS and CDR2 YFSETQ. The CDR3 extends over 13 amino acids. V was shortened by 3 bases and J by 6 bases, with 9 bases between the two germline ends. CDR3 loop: CASSSGGPGELFF. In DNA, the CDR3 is TGCGCCAGCAGCTCCGGAGGGCCCGGGGAGCTGTTTTTT.

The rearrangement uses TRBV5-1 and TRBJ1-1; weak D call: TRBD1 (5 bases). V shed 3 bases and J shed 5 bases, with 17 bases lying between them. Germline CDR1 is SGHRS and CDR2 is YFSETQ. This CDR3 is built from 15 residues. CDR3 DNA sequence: TGCGCCAGCAGCTCGCTGTTGGGGGGGAGGACTGAAGCTTTCTTT. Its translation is CASSSLLGGRTEAFF.

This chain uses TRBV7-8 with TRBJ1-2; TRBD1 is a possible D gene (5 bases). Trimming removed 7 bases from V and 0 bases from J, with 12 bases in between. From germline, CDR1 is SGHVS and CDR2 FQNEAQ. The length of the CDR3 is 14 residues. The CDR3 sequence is CASTPGIANYGYTF. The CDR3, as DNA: TGTGCCAGCACCCCAGGGATAGCTAACTATGGCTACACCTTC.

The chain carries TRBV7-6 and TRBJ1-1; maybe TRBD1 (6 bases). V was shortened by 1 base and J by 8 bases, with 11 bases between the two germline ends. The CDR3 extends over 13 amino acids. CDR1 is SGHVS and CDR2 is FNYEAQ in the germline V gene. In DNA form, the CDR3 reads TGTGCCAGCAGCTTAGACGGGGGGACAGAAGCTTTCTTT. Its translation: CASSLDGGTEAFF.

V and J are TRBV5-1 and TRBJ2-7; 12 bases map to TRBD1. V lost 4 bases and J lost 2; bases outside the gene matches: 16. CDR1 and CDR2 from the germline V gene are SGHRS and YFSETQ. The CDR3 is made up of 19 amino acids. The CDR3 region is CASSRRGQGAAGATYEQYF. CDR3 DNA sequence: TGCGCCAGCAGCCGTCGGGGACAGGGGGCTGCGGGAGCCACCTACGAGCAGTACTTC.

The CDR3 loop reads CASSSGQGREQYF. CDR3 nucleotides: TGCGCCAGCAGCTCAGGACAGGGAAGGGAGCAGTACTTC. The J gene is TRBJ2-7, the V gene TRBV5-1, with 8 positions matching TRBD1. The CDR3 is 13 amino acids. V trimming: 3 bases; J trimming: 7 bases; junction bases outside the gene matches: 6. Germline loops: CDR1 SGHRS, CDR2 YFSETQ.

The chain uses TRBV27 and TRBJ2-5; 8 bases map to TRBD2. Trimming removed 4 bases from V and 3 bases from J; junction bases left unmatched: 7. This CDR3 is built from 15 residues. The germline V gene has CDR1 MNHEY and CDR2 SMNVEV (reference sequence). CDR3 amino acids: CASSSAGAGEETQYF. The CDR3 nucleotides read TGTGCCAGCAGTTCAGCGGGAGCGGGTGAAGAGACCCAGTACTTC.

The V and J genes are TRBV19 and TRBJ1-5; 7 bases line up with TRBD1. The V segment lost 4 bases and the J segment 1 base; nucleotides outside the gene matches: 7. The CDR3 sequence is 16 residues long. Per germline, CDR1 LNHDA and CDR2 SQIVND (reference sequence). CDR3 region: CASSRGSGGSNQPQHF. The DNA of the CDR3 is TGTGCCAGTAGTAGAGGATCAGGGGGAAGCAATCAGCCCCAGCATTTT.

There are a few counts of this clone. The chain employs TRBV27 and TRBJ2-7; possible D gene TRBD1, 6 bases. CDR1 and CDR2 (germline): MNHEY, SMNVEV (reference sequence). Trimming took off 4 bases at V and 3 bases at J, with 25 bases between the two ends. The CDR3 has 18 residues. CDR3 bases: TGTGCCAGCAGTTCCCTCCTTATCCCTTCGGACAGCGACTACGAGCAGTACTTC. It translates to CASSSLLIPSDSDYEQYF.

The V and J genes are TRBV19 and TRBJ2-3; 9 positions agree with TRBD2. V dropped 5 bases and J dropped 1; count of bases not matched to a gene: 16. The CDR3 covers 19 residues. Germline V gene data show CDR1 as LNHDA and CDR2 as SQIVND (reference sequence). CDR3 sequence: CASSLSGGRLADRTDTQYF. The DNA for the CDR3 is TGTGCCAGTAGTCTCTCAGGCGGCCGACTAGCGGATCGCACAGATACGCAGTATTTT.

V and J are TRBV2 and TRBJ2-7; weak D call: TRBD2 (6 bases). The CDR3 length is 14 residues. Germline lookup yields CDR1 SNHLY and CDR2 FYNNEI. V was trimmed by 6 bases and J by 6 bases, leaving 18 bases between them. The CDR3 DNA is TGTGCCAGCAGCCCGAACCGGGACTCACTCGAGCAGTACTTC. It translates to CASSPNRDSLEQYF.

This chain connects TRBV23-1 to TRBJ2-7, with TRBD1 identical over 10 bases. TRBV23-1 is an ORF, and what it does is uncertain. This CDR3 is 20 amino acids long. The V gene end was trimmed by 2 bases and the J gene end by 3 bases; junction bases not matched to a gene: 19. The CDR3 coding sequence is TGCGCCAGCAGTCAACCAACGCGAGAGCCGACGACAGGGGGCATCTACGAGCAGTACTTC. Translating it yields CASSQPTREPTTGGIYEQYF.

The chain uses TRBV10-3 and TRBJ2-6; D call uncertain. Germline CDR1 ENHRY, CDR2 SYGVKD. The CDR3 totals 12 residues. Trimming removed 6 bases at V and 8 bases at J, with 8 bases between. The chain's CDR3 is CAISSEPNVLTF. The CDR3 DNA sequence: TGTGCCATCAGCTCGGAGCCCAACGTCCTGACTTTC.

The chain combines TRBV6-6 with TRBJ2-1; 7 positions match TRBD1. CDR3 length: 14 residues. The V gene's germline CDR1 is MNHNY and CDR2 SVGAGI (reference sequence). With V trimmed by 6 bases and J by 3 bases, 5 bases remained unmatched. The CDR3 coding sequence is TGTGCCAGCAGCGGGACAGAGTACTACAATGAGCAGTTCTTC. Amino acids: CASSGTEYYNEQFF.

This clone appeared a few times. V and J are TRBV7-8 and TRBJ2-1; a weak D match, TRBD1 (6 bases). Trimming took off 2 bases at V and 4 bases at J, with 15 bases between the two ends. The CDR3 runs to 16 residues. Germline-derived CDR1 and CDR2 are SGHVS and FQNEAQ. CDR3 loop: CASSLRPGADYNEQFF. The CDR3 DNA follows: TGTGCCAGCAGCTTAAGGCCAGGGGCGGATTACAATGAGCAGTTCTTC.

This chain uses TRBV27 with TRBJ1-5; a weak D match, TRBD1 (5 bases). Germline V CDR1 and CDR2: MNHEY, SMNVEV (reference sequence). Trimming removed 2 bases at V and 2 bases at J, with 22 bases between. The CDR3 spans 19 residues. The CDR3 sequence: CASSLNGDVGLGGNQPQHF. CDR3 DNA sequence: TGTGCCAGCAGTTTAAATGGCGACGTGGGCCTAGGGGGCAATCAGCCCCAGCATTTT.

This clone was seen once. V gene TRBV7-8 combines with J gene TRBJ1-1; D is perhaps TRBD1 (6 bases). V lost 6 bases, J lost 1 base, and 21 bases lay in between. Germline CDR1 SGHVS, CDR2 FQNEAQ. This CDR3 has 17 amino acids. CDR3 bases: TGTGCCAGCAGTATCTGGGGGCGCGGACAGAAGAACACTGAAGCTTTCTTT. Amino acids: CASSIWGRGQKNTEAFF.

The CDR3 spells CASSPRTGENEQFF. The CDR3 DNA follows: TGTGCCAGCAGCCCGAGGACAGGGGAGAATGAGCAGTTCTTC. The rearrangement uses TRBV11-2 and TRBJ2-1, with TRBD1 matching over 9 bases. Germline CDR1 and CDR2: SGHAT and FQNNGV. CDR3 size: 14 residues. Germline trimming cut 5 bases from V and 7 bases from J; bases unmatched to any gene: 6.

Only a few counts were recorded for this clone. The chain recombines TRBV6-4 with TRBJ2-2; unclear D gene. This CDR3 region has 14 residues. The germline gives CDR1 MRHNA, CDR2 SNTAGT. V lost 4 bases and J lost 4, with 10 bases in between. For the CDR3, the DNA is TGTGCCAGCAGTGTCCTTTACAGCACCGGGGAGCTGTTTTTT. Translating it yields CASSVLYSTGELFF.

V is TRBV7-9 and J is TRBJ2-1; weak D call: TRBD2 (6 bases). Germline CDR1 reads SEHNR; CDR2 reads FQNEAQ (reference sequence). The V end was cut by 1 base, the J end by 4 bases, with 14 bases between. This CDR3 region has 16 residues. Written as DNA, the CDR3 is TGTGCCAGCAGCTTAGAGGTGTTTAGCGGATACAATGAGCAGTTCTTC. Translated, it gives CASSLEVFSGYNEQFF.

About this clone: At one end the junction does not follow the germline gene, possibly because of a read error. CDR3 amino acids: CAFAWGGTSYEQCF. CDR3 bases: TGTGCCTTCGCCTGGGGGGGGACCTCCTACGAGCAGTGCTTC. The chain uses TRBV30 and TRBJ2-7, with TRBD2 matching 7 bases. The germline V gene has CDR1 GTSNPN and CDR2 SVGIG (reference sequence). The CDR3 contains 14 residues.

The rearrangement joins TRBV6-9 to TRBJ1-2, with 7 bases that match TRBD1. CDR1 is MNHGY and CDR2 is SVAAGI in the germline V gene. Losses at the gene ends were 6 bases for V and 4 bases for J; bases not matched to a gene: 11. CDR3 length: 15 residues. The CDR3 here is CASSSTRQGGYGYTF. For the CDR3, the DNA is TGTGCCAGCAGCTCTACGCGACAGGGAGGCTATGGCTACACCTTC.

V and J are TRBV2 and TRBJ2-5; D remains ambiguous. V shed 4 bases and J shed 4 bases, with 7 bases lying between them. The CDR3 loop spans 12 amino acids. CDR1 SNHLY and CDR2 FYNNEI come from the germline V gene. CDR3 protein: CASSATGETQYF. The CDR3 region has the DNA TGTGCCAGCAGTGCGACGGGAGAGACCCAGTACTTC.